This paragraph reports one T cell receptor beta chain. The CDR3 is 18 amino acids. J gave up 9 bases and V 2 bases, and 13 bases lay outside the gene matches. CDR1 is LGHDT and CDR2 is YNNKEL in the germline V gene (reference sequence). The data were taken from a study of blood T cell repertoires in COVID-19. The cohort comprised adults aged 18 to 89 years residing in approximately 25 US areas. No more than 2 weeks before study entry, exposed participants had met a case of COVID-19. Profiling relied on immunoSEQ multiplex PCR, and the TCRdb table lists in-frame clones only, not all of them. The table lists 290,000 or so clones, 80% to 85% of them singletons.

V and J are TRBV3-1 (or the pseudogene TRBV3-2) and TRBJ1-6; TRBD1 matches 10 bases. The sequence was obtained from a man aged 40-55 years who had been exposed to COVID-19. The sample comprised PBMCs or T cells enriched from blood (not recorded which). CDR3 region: CASSQRIPGQGLGSPLHF. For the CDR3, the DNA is TGTGCCAGCAGCCAACGTATCCCGGGACAGGGGTTGGGTTCACCCCTCCACTTT.